The rows below give T cell receptor beta chains drawn from one sample of a study of blood T cells in healthy people across ages. TCRdb recomputed calls from the 5' RACE reads with MiXCR, one row per CDR3 protein. The table records more than 1,400,000 distinct CDR3 sequences, 42% of them present only once. Sequenced: blood. These receptors all stem from a woman aged 18-30 years in good health. The CDR3 runs from the conserved cysteine through the conserved F or W. The D gene is left open where the match is weak. Some rows have no size entry. The others give once, few or many, or a class for an expanded clone.

v_call	clone_size	cdr3_length	j_call	d_call	cdr3_nt	cdr3_aa
TRBV11-2	many	12	TRBJ1-2	NA	TGTGCCAGCAGCTTAGCAGGGTTTGGCTACACCTTC	CASSLAGFGYTF
TRBV6-5	few	13	TRBJ1-2	NA	TGTGCCAGCAGTTACTCGATAGGGTCCGGCTACACCTTC	CASSYSIGSGYTF
TRBV3-1	NA	14	TRBJ2-1	NA	TGTGCCAGCAGCCAACGGGTGTCCTACAATGAGCAGTTCTTC	CASSQRVSYNEQFF
TRBV29-1	few	13	TRBJ2-7	NA	TGCAGCGTTGAGGGGACATTTTCCTACGAGCAGTACTTC	CSVEGTFSYEQYF
TRBV7-9	NA	10	TRBJ1-1	NA	TGTGCCAGCGCTTCCACTGAAGCTTTCTTT	CASASTEAFF
TRBV20-1	few	14	TRBJ2-1	NA	TGCAGTGCCGAGGGGGACTCGGTCTACAATGAGCAGTTCTTC	CSAEGDSVYNEQFF
TRBV20-1	NA	15	TRBJ2-1	TRBD1	TGCAGTGCTAGAGGGGGACAGGGCCTTATCAATGAGCAGTTCTTC	CSARGGQGLINEQFF
TRBV7-2	NA	13	TRBJ2-4	NA	TGTGCCAGCAGTTCTGACTGGTCTCGGGAGCAGTACTTC	CASSSDWSREQYF
TRBV28	NA	13	TRBJ2-5	NA	TGTGCCAGCAGTTCACCAGGGACGGGGACCCAGTACTTC	CASSSPGTGTQYF
TRBV12-3/TRBV12-4	NA	13	TRBJ2-2	TRBD1	TGTGCCAGCAATAGGGGGCAGACCGGGGAGCTGTTTTTT	CASNRGQTGELFF
TRBV20-1	once	15	TRBJ2-7	NA	TGCAGTGCTAGAGGGGGCAGGGACACAGGGACTGAGCAGTACTTC	CSARGGRDTGTEQYF
TRBV6-1	NA	13	TRBJ1-2	NA	TGTGCCAGCAGTGGACAGGACAACTATGGCTACACCTTC	CASSGQDNYGYTF
TRBV20-1	NA	14	TRBJ2-5	NA	TGCAGTGCTACCCTGGGGACGCGTCCAGAGACCCAGTACTTC	CSATLGTRPETQYF
TRBV4-1	few	15	TRBJ2-7	NA	TGCGCCAGCAGCATCGGGACTCTTGCCCCCTACGAGCAGTACTTC	CASSIGTLAPYEQYF
TRBV30	NA	14	TRBJ1-1	NA	TGTGCCTGGAGTCTCCGTCGGGGTTTCACTGAAGCTTTCTTT	CAWSLRRGFTEAFF
TRBV6-5	NA	16	TRBJ1-1	TRBD1	TGTGCCAGCAGTTACCTGGGACAGGGCCCGAACACTGAAGCTTTCTTT	CASSYLGQGPNTEAFF
TRBV18	few	14	TRBJ2-1	NA	TGTGCCAGCTCACGCCTCTTGGAGGGGAGTGAGCAGTTCTTC	CASSRLLEGSEQFF
TRBV24-1	NA	16	TRBJ2-3	NA	TGTGCCACCAGTGAAATACCGGGACGGGGGAGAGATACGCAGTATTTT	CATSEIPGRGRDTQYF
TRBV27	few	13	TRBJ2-2	NA	TGTGCCAGCACCACAGTGAACACCGGGGAGCTGTTTTTT	CASTTVNTGELFF
TRBV2	NA	15	TRBJ2-5	NA	TGTGCCAGCAATGGAAGGCGGGAACGATATGAGACCCAGTACTTC	CASNGRRERYETQYF
TRBV19	NA	14	TRBJ2-3	TRBD2	TGTGCCAGCCGGGAGGGCGGGACCACAGATACACAGTATTTT	CASREGGTTDTQYF
TRBV4-1	NA	15	TRBJ2-1	NA	TGCGCCAGCAGCCTCGACCTCAACCTAGGCAATGAGCAGTTCTTC	CASSLDLNLGNEQFF
TRBV7-9	NA	14	TRBJ2-7	TRBD1	TGTGCCAGCAGCCACACTACAGGGGTTGGGGAGCAGTACTTC	CASSHTTGVGEQYF
TRBV5-8	NA	17	TRBJ2-3	NA	TGTGCCAGCAGCCTGGATATCGACAGTTACCTCACAGATACGCAGTATTTT	CASSLDIDSYLTDTQYF
TRBV7-9	NA	15	TRBJ2-6	TRBD1	TGTGCCAGCGATAACAGGGGTTCTGGGGCCAACGTCCTGACTTTC	CASDNRGSGANVLTF
TRBV12-3/TRBV12-4	few	13	TRBJ2-1	NA	TGTGCCAGCAGTTTCTCATTAGGGGATGAGCAGTTCTTC	CASSFSLGDEQFF